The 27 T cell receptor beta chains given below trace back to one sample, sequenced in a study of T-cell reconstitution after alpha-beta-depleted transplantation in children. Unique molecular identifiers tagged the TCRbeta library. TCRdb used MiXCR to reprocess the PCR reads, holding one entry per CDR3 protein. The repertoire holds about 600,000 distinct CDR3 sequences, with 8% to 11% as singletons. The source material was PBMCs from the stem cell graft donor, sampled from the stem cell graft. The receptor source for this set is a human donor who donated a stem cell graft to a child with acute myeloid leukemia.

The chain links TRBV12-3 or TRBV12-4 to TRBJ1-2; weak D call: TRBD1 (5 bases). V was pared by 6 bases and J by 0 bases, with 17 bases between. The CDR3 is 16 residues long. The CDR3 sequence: CASSTTVIQANYGYTF. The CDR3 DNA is TGTGCCAGCAGCACGACAGTCATTCAAGCTAACTATGGCTACACCTTC.

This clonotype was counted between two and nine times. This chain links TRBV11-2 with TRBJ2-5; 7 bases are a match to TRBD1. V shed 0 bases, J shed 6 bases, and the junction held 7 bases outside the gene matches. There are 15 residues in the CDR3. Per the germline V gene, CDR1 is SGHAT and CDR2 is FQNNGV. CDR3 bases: TGTGCCAGCAGCTTAGAACCCCAGGGGGAACAGACCCAGTACTTC. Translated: CASSLEPQGEQTQYF.

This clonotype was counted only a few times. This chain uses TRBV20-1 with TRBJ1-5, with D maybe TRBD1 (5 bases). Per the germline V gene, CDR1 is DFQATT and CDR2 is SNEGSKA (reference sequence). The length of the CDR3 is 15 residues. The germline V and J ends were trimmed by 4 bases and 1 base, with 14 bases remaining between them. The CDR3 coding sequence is TGCAGTGCTAAAGGGCAGGGCGGGAGCAATCAGCCCCAGCATTTT. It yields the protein CSAKGQGGSNQPQHF.

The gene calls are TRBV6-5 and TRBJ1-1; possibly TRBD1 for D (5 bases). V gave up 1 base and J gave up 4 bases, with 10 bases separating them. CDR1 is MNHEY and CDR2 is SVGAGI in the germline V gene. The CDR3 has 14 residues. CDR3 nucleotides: TGTGCCAGCAGTTACTGGGGCGAGAGCACTGAAGCTTTCTTT. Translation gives CASSYWGESTEAFF.

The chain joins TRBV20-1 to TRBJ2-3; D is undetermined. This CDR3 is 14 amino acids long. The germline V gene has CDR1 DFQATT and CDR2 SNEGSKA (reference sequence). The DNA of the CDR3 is TGCACCTGCCTGTGTCGTATTGGGACAGATACGCAGTATTTT. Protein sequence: CTCLCRIGTDTQYF.

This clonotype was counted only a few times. CDR3 region: CASSSTTSGADSFSGELFF. The CDR3 coding sequence is TGTGCCAGCAGCTCCACGACTAGCGGGGCGGATTCGTTTTCCGGGGAGCTGTTTTTT. V usage is TRBV13 and J usage is TRBJ2-2, with TRBD2 matching 11 bases. This CDR3 is built from 19 residues. CDR1 is PRHDT and CDR2 is FYEKMQ in the germline V gene (reference sequence). Trimming cost V 4 bases and J 6 bases; bases outside gene matches: 16.

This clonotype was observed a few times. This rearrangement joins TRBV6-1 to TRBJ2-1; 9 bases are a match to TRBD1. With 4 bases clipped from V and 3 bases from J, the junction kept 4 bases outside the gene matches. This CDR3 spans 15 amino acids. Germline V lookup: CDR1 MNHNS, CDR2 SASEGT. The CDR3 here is CASSVRTGVYNEQFF. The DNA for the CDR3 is TGTGCCAGCAGTGTCAGGACAGGGGTCTACAATGAGCAGTTCTTC.

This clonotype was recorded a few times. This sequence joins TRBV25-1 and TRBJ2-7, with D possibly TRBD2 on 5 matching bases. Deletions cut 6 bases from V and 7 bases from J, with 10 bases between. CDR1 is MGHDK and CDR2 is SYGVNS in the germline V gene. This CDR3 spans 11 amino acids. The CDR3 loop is CASSPTGEQYF. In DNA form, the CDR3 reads TGTGCCAGCAGCCCTACGGGAGAGCAGTACTTC.

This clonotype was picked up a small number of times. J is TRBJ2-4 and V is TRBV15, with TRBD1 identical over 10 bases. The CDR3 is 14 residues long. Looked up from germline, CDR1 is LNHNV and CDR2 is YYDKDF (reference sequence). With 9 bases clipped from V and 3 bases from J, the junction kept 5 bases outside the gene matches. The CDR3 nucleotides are TGTGCCACGGGACAGGGGAGATTCAAAAACATTCAGTACTTC. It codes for CATGQGRFKNIQYF.

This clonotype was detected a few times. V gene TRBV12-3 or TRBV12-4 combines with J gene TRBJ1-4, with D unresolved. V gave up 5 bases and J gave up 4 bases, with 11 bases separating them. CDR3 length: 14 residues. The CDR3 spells CASSGRIFNEKLFF. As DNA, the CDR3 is TGTGCCAGCAGTGGACGGATTTTTAATGAAAAACTGTTTTTT.

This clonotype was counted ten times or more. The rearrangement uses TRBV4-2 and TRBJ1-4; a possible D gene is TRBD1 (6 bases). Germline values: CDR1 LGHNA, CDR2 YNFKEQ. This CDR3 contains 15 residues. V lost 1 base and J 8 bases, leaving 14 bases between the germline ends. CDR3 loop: CASSQVRGRGEKLFF. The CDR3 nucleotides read TGTGCCAGCAGCCAAGTTCGGGGGCGTGGGGAAAAACTGTTTTTT.

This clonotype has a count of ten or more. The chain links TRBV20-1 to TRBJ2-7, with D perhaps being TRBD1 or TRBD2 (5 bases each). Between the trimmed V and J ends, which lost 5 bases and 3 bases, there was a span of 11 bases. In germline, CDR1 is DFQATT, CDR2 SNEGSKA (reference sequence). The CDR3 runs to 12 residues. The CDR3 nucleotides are TGCAGTGCTCCCGGGACGGGCTACGAGCAGTACTTC. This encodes CSAPGTGYEQYF.

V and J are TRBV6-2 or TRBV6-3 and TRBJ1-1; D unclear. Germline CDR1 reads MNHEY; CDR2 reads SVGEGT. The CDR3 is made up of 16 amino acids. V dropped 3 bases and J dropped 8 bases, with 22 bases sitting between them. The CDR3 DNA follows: TGTGCCAGCAGTTATGATCGCATTAAATCCGGACCCGAAGCTTTCTTT. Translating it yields CASSYDRIKSGPEAFF.

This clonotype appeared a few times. The CDR3 is CASSFLGEGQGKNIQYF. CDR3 nucleotides: TGTGCCAGCAGTTTTCTGGGGGAGGGCCAGGGCAAAAACATTCAGTACTTC. This chain connects TRBV27 to TRBJ2-4; 7 nucleotides line up with TRBD2. With 3 bases clipped from V and 3 bases from J, the junction kept 11 bases outside the gene matches. This CDR3 has 17 amino acids. Per germline, CDR1 MNHEY and CDR2 SMNVEV (reference sequence).

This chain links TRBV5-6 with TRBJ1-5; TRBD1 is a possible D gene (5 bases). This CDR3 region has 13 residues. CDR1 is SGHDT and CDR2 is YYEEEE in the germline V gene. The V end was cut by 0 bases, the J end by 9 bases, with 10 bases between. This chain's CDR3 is CASSLGERGPQHF. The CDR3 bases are TGTGCCAGCAGCTTGGGGGAGAGGGGGCCCCAGCATTTT.

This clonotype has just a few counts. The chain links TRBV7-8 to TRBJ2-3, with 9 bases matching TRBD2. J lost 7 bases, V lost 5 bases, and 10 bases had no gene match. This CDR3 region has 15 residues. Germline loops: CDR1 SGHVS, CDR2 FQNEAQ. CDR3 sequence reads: CASSPLPSGIHTQYF. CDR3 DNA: TGTGCCAGCAGCCCCCTGCCTAGCGGGATCCATACGCAGTATTTT.

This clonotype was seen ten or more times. CDR3 in DNA: TGTGCCAGCAGTTCTATACCTAGCGGGAGATACGAGCAGTACTTC. It specifies CASSSIPSGRYEQYF. The genes are TRBV6-5 and TRBJ2-7; 10 bases are shared with TRBD2. Germline trimming cut 4 bases from V and 4 bases from J; bases unmatched to any gene: 7. The V gene's germline CDR1 is MNHEY and CDR2 SVGAGI. This CDR3 comprises 15 residues.

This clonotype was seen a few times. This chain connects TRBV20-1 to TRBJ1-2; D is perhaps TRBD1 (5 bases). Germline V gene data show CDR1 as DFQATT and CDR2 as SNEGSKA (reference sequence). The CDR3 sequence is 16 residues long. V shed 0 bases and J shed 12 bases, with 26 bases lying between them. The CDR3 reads CSARDRRGPGTVWDTF. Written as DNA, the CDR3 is TGCAGTGCTAGAGACCGGCGGGGACCGGGGACCGTGTGGGACACCTTC.

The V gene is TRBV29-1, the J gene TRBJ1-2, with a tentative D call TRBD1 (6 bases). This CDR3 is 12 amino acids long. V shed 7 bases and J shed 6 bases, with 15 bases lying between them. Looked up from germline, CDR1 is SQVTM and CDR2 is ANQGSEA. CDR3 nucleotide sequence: TGCAGCGGCGCCACAGGGACGAATGGCTACACCTTC. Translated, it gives CSGATGTNGYTF.

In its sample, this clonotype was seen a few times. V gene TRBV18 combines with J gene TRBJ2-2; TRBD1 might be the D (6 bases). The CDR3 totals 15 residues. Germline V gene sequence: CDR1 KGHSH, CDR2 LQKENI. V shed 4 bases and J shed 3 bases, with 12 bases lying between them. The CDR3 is CASSLQGPDTGELFF. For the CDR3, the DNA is TGTGCCAGCTCACTACAGGGACCGGACACCGGGGAGCTGTTTTTT.

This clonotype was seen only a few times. The CDR3: CSARQVAGAEGQFF. CDR3 bases: TGCAGTGCTAGACAGGTAGCGGGCGCCGAAGGGCAGTTCTTC. The rearrangement links TRBV20-1 to TRBJ2-1, with TRBD2 identical over 7 bases. Trimming at V came to 2 bases and at J to 12 bases, leaving 13 bases not matched to a gene. Germline V gene data show CDR1 as DFQATT and CDR2 as SNEGSKA (reference sequence). This CDR3 has 14 residues.

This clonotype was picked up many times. The chain's CDR3 is CASSESRLKRASTSSTDTQYF. DNA of the CDR3: TGTGCCAGCAGTGAATCCAGACTTAAGCGGGCCAGTACATCTAGCACAGATACGCAGTATTTT. The J gene is TRBJ2-3, the V gene TRBV25-1; D may be TRBD2 (6 bases). Germline V gives CDR1 MGHDK, CDR2 SYGVNS. V lost 1 base, J lost 0 bases, and 26 bases lay in between. The CDR3 totals 21 residues. Based on the CDR3 plus reference TRBV25-1 and TRBJ2-3, the full variable domain is EADIYQTPRYLVIGTGKKITLECSQTMGHDKMYWYQQDPGMELHLIHYSYGVNSTEKGDLSSESTVSRIRTEHFPLTLESARPSHTSQYLCASSESRLKRASTSSTDTQYFGPGTRLTVL.

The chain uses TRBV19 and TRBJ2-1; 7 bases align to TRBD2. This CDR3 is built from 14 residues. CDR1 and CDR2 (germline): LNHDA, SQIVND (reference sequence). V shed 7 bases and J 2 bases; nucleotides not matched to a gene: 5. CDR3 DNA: TGTGCCAGTATGAGCGGGACCACCTACAATGAGCAGTTCTTC. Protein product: CASMSGTTYNEQFF.

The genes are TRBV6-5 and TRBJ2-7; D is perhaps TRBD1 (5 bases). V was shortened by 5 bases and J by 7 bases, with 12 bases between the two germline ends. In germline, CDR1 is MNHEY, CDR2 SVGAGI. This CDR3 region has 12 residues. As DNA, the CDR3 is TGTGCCAGCAGTCCGAAGGGGTGGGAGCAGTACTTC. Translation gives CASSPKGWEQYF.

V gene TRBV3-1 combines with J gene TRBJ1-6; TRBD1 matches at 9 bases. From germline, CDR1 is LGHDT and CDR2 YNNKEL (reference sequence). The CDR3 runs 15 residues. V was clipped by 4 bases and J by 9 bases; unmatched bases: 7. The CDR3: CASSLRTGAVSPLHF. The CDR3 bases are TGTGCCAGCAGCCTCAGGACAGGGGCGGTTTCACCCCTCCACTTT.

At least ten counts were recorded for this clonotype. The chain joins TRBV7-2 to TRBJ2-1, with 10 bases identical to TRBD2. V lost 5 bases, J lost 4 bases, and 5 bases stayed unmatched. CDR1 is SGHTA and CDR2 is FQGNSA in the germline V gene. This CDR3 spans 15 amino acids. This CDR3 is CASSPSGRGYNEQFF. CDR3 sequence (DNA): TGTGCCAGCAGCCCAAGCGGGAGGGGGTACAATGAGCAGTTCTTC.

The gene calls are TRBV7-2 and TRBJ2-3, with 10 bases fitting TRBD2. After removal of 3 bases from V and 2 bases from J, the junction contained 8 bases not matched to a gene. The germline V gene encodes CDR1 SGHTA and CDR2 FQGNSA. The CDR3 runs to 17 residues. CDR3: CASSFAFGTSDTDTQYF. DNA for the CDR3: TGTGCCAGCAGCTTTGCGTTCGGGACTAGCGACACAGATACGCAGTATTTT. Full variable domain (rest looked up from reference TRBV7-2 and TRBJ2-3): GAGVSQSPSNKVTEKGKDVELRCDPISGHTALYWYRQSLGQGLEFLIYFQGNSAPDKSGLPSDRFSAERTGGSVSTLTIQRTQQEDSAVYLCASSFAFGTSDTDTQYFGPGTRLTVL.